The entry below gives a single T cell receptor beta chain sequence along with its context. Its antigen is not identified. Profiling relied on immunoSEQ multiplex PCR, and the TCRdb table lists in-frame clones only, not all of them. This sample yields around 2.1 million clones, of which about 92% are seen a single time; about 1.5% belongs to the top ten. This sample was included in a study of shared clonotypes between healthy human individuals. Cells designated naive CD8 were CD45RO-negative and were positively selected for CCR7, with terminally differentiated effector memory CD45RA+ cells excluded. Study observations and caveats: Sampling involved blood alone; tissue repertoires likely differ. Clonotype sharing among the donors was expected to vary with sequencing depth.

The sample comprised naive CD8+ T cells from PBMCs. The sequence came from a man aged 18-30 years in good health. Some clones in this sample may be carry-over from other donors' samples.

CDR3: CASSSTGWGMVYGYTF. Here the CDR3 DNA reads TGTGCCAGCAGTTCCACCGGTTGGGGTATGGTCTATGGCTACACCTTC. J is TRBJ1-2 and V is TRBV28; D not resolved. This CDR3 is built from 16 residues. The germline V gene has CDR1 MDHEN and CDR2 SYDVKM. V was shortened by 4 bases and J by 4 bases, with 19 bases between the two germline ends.